This TCR beta chain comes out of a study of CD8 T cells in Susac syndrome. From blood CD8+ and CD4+ T cells, the TCR beta chain was sequenced. Notes on this clonotype: The antigen is not known.

Study-level findings and limits: The authors acknowledged that the study's TCR sequencing and HLA analysis involved relatively few individuals.

The RNA input was about 0.45 to 1 ug, and it was reverse transcribed with random hexamers. The amplification used immunoSEQ multiplex PCR on TCR beta CDR3; it spanned 54 Vbeta and 13 Jbeta. TCRdb itself ran the immunoSEQ multiplex PCR reads through MiXCR, one entry per CDR3 protein. Of under 200,000 distinct CDR3 sequences listed, about 91% were seen once; the top ten hold around 0.079%. Deletions cut 5 bases from V and 6 bases from J, with 19 bases between. The germline V gene has CDR1 SGHAT and CDR2 FQNNGV. The CDR3 extends over 15 amino acids. The chain has TRBV11-2 and TRBJ1-2; maybe TRBD1 (5 bases). Sequencing was performed on CD4+ T cells from PBMCs. This TCR was sampled from a human donor with Susac syndrome. This CDR3 is CASSPWRGSVDGYTF. The CDR3 nucleotides read TGTGCCAGCAGCCCCTGGAGGGGCAGTGTGGATGGCTACACCTTC.